The clone carrying this T cell receptor (beta chain) was found a few times. V lost 6 bases and J lost 10, with 13 bases in between. Germline values: CDR1 DFQATT, CDR2 SNEGSKA (reference sequence). CDR3 length: 11 amino acids. This entry comes from a study of T-cell memory formation after mild COVID-19. TCRdb fed the 5' RACE reads into MiXCR, producing one record per CDR3 protein. The table records about 360,000 distinct CDR3 sequences, approximately 15% of them present only once. The TCR comes from a man younger than 35 who had mild COVID-19 (a few samples of this study predate the infection). Cell type and time point are not known. The specimen was PBMCs or a T cell subset sorted from them (not recorded which). V gene TRBV20-1 combines with J gene TRBJ1-5; D is possibly TRBD1 (5 bases). In DNA, the CDR3 is TGCAGTGCCGCGAAGGGGAGTCCCCAGCATTTT. Translating gives CSAAKGSPQHF.